The 10 T cell receptor beta chains listed next were all sequenced from one sample in a study of cytomegalovirus exposure and HLA in healthy donors. The PCR had 60 Vbeta and 13 Jbeta primers. Here immunoSEQ multiplex PCR was the method, and the copy in TCRdb shows in-frame clones only, minus some. Of over 60,000 clones in the sample, around 75% are singletons; the top ten hold 9.5% to 15%. The specimen sequenced was PBMCs. Receptor source: a man between 65 and 85 years old in good health and CMV-seronegative.

This clone turned up a few times. This rearrangement joins TRBV5-1 to TRBJ2-7; the D gene is possibly TRBD1 (5 bases). The ends were cut back, 0 bases at V and 2 bases at J, with 9 bases in the middle. CDR1 is SGHRS and CDR2 is YFSETQ in the germline V gene. This CDR3 is 14 amino acids long. In DNA form, the CDR3 reads TGCGCCAGCAGCTTGGGAGACAGAACCTACGAGCAGTACTTC. Translating gives CASSLGDRTYEQYF. Full variable domain (missing parts from reference TRBV5-1 and TRBJ2-7): KAGVTQTPRYLIKTRGQQVTLSCSPISGHRSVSWYQQTPGQGLQFLFEYFSETQRNKGNFPGRFSGRQFSNSRSEMNVSTLELGDSALYLCASSLGDRTYEQYFGPGTRLTVT.

The chain carries TRBV9 and TRBJ2-2; D is perhaps TRBD2 (6 bases). V lost 0 bases to trimming and J lost 2 bases, with 11 bases between them. Germline-derived CDR1 and CDR2 are SGDLS and YYNGEE. This CDR3 has 16 residues. Here the CDR3 DNA reads TGTGCCAGCAGCGTAGGGGGCGGGACTAACACCGGGGAGCTGTTTTTT. Residues: CASSVGGGTNTGELFF.

The chain uses TRBV7-9 and TRBJ2-5; tentatively, D is TRBD1 (6 bases). The J call may not be correct, given that the DNA end is closer to TRBJ2-7. CDR3 length equals 12 residues. Germline-derived CDR1 and CDR2 are SEHNR and FQNEAQ (reference sequence). The CDR3 DNA is TGTGCCAGCAGCCCGGACAGCAACGAGCAGTACTTC. It codes for CASSPDSNEQYF.

V and J are TRBV19 and TRBJ2-3; no definite D call. Looked up from germline, CDR1 is LNHDA and CDR2 is SQIVND (reference sequence). This CDR3 region has 12 residues. Trimming stripped 3 bases from V and 6 bases from J, with 7 bases between. DNA for the CDR3: TGTGCCAGTAGTATTGACTCGGATACGCAGTATTTT. Translation gives CASSIDSDTQYF.

This chain links TRBV5-1 with TRBJ1-6; weak D call: TRBD1 (6 bases). From germline, CDR1 is SGHRS and CDR2 YFSETQ. This CDR3 has 16 amino acids. With 0 bases removed from V and 7 bases from J, the gap between germline ends came to 14 bases. The DNA of the CDR3 is TGCGCCAGCAGCTTGGACGGGCAGGGGACGAATTCACCCCTCCACTTT. This codes for CASSLDGQGTNSPLHF. The full variable domain, completed using reference TRBV5-1 and TRBJ1-6, is KAGVTQTPRYLIKTRGQQVTLSCSPISGHRSVSWYQQTPGQGLQFLFEYFSETQRNKGNFPGRFSGRQFSNSRSEMNVSTLELGDSALYLCASSLDGQGTNSPLHFGNGTRLTVT.

This clone has more than one count but fewer than ten. The chain is built from TRBV5-1 and TRBJ2-3; the D is unclear. CDR1 is SGHRS, CDR2 YFSETQ, per germline. Deletions cut 5 bases from V and 0 bases from J, with 7 bases between. CDR3 size: 13 residues. The CDR3 here is CASSGLSTDTQYF. CDR3 nucleotides: TGCGCCAGCAGTGGGCTAAGCACAGATACGCAGTATTTT.

The chain uses TRBV6-5 and TRBJ1-3; TRBD1 is a possible D gene (6 bases). Trimming removed 6 bases from V and 0 bases from J, with 9 bases in between. Looked up from germline, CDR1 is MNHEY and CDR2 is SVGAGI. The CDR3 runs to 14 residues. The chain's CDR3 is CASRQGVSGNTIYF. The CDR3 bases are TGTGCCAGCAGACAGGGTGTCTCTGGAAACACCATATATTTT.

The chain links TRBV11-3 to TRBJ2-7; TRBD2 agrees at 10 bases. Trimming removed 2 bases from V and 4 bases from J; junction bases left unmatched: 20. The CDR3 extends over 20 amino acids. Germline loops: CDR1 SGHNT, CDR2 YENEEA. This chain's CDR3 is CASSLSAVRAGGPVQYEQYF. CDR3 DNA sequence: TGTGCCAGCAGCTTATCAGCGGTGAGAGCGGGGGGGCCTGTTCAGTACGAGCAGTACTTC.

The chain uses TRBV30 and TRBJ2-2, with a possible D match to TRBD2 (6 bases). Trimming stripped 4 bases from V and 0 bases from J, with 9 bases between. Looked up from germline, CDR1 is GTSNPN and CDR2 is SVGIG (reference sequence). The CDR3 is made up of 14 amino acids. The CDR3 region has the DNA TGTGCCTGGAACGGCGGGACGAACACCGGGGAGCTGTTTTTT. Protein sequence: CAWNGGTNTGELFF.

The table lists this clone with many counts. This sequence joins TRBV6-1 and TRBJ1-1; D possibly corresponds to TRBD1 (6 bases). V was cut by 1 base and J by 1 base, with 13 bases left in between. This CDR3 spans 16 amino acids. CDR1 MNHNS and CDR2 SASEGT come from the germline V gene. DNA of the CDR3: TGTGCCAGCAGTGAAGTGTCGCAGGGGACGAACACTGAAGCTTTCTTT. Its protein product is CASSEVSQGTNTEAFF.